The present T cell receptor (beta chain) was sequenced within a study of T cell repertoires in cytomegalovirus infection. Study context: Indicated by public TCR beta signatures were CMV infection and matching HLA type. Broader study findings: Cumulated frequencies of public TCR beta families served to identify carriers of CMV plus the relevant HLA. What dominated the ex vivo response were HLA-C-restricted CMV-specific TCR beta clonotypes.

TCRdb re-called the reads through MiXCR, storing one row per CDR3 protein. The sample consists of around 630,000 distinct CDR3 sequences, 20% to 30% of them appearing once. This clonotype was seen a handful of times. The antigen is not known. The clonotype originates from a human donor in good health (CMV status not recorded). Some clones in this sample may be carry-over from other donors' samples. Material for sequencing was CD8+ T cells from PBMCs.

In nucleotides, the CDR3 is TGTGCCAGCAGTAAACCGGGACAGGGGGCCGTTTGGTACGAGCAGTACGTC. This encodes CASSKPGQGAVWYEQYV. The chain uses TRBV6-2 or TRBV6-3 and TRBJ2-7, with TRBD1 matching 12 bases. Per germline, CDR1 MNHEY and CDR2 SVGEGT. This CDR3 contains 17 residues. V was pared by 5 bases and J by 4 bases, with 12 bases of the junction left unmatched.